The source of this TCR beta chain is a study of cytomegalovirus exposure and HLA in healthy donors. In the study overall: Genotyping of hundreds of donors showed that around 85% belonged to the Caucasian-associated ancestry cluster.

Study observations and caveats: Links to common viral pathogens appeared, in a later analysis, for several of the most significant clusters.

Both 60 Vbeta primers and 13 Jbeta primers went into the PCR. The method was immunoSEQ multiplex PCR; TCRdb's version includes in-frame clones alone and lacks a portion of them. The sample lists about 90,000 clones, roughly three fifths seen once, with 3% to 5% in the top ten. Each donor's status was that of a healthy bone marrow donor. A note on this clone: Its antigen is currently unknown. The junction differs from germline at one of its ends, possibly a read error.

The CDR3 is 15 amino acids. Germline lookup yields CDR1 SEHNR and CDR2 FQNEAQ (reference sequence). What was sequenced was PBMCs. The V and J genes are TRBV7-9 and TRBJ2-5; tentative D call: TRBD1 (6 bases). This receptor was taken from a man aged 30-40 years in good health and CMV-seronegative. The CDR3 here is CSSSLEGDGQETQYF. CDR3 in DNA: TGTTCCAGCAGCTTAGAGGGGGATGGGCAAGAGACCCAGTACTTC.